The clone carrying this TCR beta chain occurred a few times. V lost 4 bases, J lost 1 base, and 5 bases stayed unmatched. The length of the CDR3 is 16 residues. CDR1 is SGHRS and CDR2 is YFSETQ in the germline V gene. The data originate from a study of patients and donors after allogeneic stem cell transplantation. TCRdb redid the calling of the RT-PCR reads with MiXCR, one entry per CDR3 protein. The table shows hundreds of thousands of distinct CDR3 sequences, with less than 50% occurring only once. This clonotype was sampled from a human donor who was either an allogeneic HSCT recipient or a stem cell or donor lymphocyte infusion donor (not recorded which). It is not recorded whose cells these are; they may come from a transplant donor. Sequencing was done on a sample of blood, either unsorted or a sorted T cell fraction (not recorded which). This chain uses TRBV5-1 with TRBJ2-3, with 11 bases identical to TRBD2. The CDR3 nucleotides are TGCGCCAGCAGCATCCCACTAGCGGGGGGCACAGATACGCAGTATTTT. It specifies CASSIPLAGGTDTQYF.